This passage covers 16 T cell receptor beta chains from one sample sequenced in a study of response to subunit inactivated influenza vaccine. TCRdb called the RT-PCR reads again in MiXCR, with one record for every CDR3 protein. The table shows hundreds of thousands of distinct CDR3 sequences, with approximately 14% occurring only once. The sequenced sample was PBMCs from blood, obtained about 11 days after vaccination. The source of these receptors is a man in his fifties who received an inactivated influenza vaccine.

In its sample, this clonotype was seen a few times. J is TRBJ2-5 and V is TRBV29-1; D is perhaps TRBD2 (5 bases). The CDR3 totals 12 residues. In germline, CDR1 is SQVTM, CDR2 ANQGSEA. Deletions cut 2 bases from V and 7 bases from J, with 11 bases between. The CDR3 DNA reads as TGCAGCGTTGAACAGCATCGGGGGACCCAGTACTTC. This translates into CSVEQHRGTQYF.

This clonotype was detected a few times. The CDR3 DNA follows: TGTGCCAGCAGTTTACGGTTTAGCGGCTACGAGCAGTACTTC. Protein: CASSLRFSGYEQYF. This chain joins TRBV12-3 or TRBV12-4 and TRBJ2-7; TRBD2 is a possible D gene (6 bases). V lost 2 bases and J 3 bases, leaving 11 bases between the germline ends. The CDR3 has 14 amino acids.

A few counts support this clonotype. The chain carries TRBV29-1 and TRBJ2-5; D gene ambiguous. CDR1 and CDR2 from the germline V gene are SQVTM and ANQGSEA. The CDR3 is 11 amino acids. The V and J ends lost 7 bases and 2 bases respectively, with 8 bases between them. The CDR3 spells CSAHTQETQYF. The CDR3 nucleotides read TGCAGCGCTCATACACAAGAGACCCAGTACTTC.

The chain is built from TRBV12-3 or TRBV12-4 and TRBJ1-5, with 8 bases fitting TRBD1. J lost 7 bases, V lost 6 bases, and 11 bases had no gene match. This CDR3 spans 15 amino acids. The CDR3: CASSSGQGDGQPQHF. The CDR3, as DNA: TGTGCCAGCAGCTCTGGACAGGGTGATGGCCAGCCCCAGCATTTT.

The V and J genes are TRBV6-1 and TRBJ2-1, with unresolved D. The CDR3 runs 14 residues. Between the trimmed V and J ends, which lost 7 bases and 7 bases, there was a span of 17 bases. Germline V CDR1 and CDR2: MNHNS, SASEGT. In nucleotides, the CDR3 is TGTGCCAGCAACCCTACAAGGACGGGTAATGAGCAGTTCTTC. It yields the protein CASNPTRTGNEQFF.

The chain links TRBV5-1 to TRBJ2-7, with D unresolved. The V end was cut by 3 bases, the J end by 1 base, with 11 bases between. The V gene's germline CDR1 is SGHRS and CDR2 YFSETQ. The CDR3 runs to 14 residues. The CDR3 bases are TGCGCCAGCAGCTCTGACATACCTTCCTACGAGCAGTACTTC. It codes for CASSSDIPSYEQYF.

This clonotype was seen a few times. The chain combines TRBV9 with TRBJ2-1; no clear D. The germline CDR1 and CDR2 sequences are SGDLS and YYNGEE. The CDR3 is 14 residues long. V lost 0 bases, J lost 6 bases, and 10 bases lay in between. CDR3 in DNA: TGTGCCAGCAGCGTAGCGGTCGAGCCCAATGAGCAGTTCTTC. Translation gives CASSVAVEPNEQFF.

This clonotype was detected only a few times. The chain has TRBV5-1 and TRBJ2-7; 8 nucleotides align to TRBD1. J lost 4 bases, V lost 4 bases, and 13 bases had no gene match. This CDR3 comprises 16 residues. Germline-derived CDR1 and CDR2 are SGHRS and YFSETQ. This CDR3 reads CASSPGQGHSIYEQYF. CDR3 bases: TGCGCCAGCAGCCCCGGACAGGGCCACTCAATATACGAGCAGTACTTC.

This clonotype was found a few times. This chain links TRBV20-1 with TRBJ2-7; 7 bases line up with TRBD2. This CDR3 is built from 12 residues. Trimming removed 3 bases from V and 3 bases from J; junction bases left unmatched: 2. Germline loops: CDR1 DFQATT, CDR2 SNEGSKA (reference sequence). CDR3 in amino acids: CSARGGNYEQYF. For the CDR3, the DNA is TGCAGTGCTAGGGGGGGGAACTACGAGCAGTACTTC.

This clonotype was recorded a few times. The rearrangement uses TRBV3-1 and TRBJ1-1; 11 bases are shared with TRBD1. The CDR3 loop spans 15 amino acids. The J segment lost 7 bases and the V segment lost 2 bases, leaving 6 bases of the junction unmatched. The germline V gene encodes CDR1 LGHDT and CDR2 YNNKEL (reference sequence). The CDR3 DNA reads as TGTGCCAGCAGCCAAACCCGGACAGGGGGCTTTGAAGCTTTCTTT. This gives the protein CASSQTRTGGFEAFF.

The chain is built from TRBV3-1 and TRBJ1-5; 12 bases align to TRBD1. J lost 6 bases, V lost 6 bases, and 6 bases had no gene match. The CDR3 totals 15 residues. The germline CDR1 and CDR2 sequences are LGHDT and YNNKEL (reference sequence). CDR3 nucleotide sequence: TGTGCCAGCAGTTCCGGGACAGGGGGCTTTCAGCCCCAGCATTTT. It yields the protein CASSSGTGGFQPQHF.

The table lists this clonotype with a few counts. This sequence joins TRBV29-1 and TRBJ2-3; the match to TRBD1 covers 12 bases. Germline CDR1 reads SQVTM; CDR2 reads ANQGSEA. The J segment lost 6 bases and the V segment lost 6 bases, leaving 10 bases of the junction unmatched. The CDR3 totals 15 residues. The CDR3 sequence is CSVRGTGGAADTQYF. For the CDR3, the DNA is TGCAGCGTAAGAGGGACAGGGGGCGCGGCGGATACGCAGTATTTT.

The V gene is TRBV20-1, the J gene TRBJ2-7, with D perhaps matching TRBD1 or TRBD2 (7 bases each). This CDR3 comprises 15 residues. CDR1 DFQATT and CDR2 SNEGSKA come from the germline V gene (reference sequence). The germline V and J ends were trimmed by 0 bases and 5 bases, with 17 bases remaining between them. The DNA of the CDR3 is TGCAGTGCTAGAGATTTGAGCAGGGGGGGTAACGAGCAGTACTTC. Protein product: CSARDLSRGGNEQYF.

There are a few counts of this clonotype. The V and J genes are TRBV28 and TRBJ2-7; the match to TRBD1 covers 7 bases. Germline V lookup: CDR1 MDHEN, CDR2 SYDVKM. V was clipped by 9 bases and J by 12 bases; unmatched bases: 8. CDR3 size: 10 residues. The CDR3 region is CASMGQILYF. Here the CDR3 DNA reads TGTGCCAGTATGGGACAGATACTGTACTTC.

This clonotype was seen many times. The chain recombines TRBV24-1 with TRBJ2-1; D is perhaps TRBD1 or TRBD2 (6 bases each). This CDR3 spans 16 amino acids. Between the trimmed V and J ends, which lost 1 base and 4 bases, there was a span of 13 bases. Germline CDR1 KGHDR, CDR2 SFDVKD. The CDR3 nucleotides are TGTGCCACCAGTGATTTTCCCGGGGGCGGTTACAATGAGCAGTTCTTC. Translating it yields CATSDFPGGGYNEQFF.

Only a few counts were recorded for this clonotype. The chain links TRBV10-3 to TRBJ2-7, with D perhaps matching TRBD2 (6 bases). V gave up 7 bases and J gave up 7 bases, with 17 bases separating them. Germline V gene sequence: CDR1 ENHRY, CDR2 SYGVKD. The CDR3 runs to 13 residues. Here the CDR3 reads CAITSGTVREQYF. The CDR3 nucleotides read TGTGCCATCACATCGGGGACTGTGAGGGAGCAGTACTTC.